These 11 T cell receptor beta chains share one sample of origin, sequenced in a study of T-cell reconstitution after alpha-beta-depleted transplantation in children. Unique molecular identifiers were incorporated during preparation of the TCRbeta library. TCRdb reprocessed the PCR reads via MiXCR and lists one record per CDR3 protein. The table includes under 100,000 distinct CDR3 sequences, 15% to 17% detected once. The specimen comprised PBMCs, mostly from graft donor cells, sampled 180 days after TCRalphabeta/CD19-depleted stem cell transplant. The receptors come from a male patient aged 2-15 years who had a stem cell transplant for acute lymphoblastic leukemia, so the T cells may come from the graft donor.

V usage is TRBV24-1 and J usage is TRBJ2-1, with 9 positions matching TRBD1. The CDR3 is made up of 15 amino acids. Losses at the gene ends were 4 bases for V and 6 bases for J; bases not matched to a gene: 6. Germline V gives CDR1 KGHDR, CDR2 SFDVKD. The chain's CDR3 is CATSDRGQGFNEQFF. In DNA, the CDR3 is TGTGCCACCAGTGACCGGGGACAGGGATTCAATGAGCAGTTCTTC.

This chain joins TRBV12-3 or TRBV12-4 and TRBJ1-1; weak D call: TRBD1 (5 bases). This CDR3 is 13 amino acids long. V gave up 7 bases and J gave up 6 bases, with 15 bases separating them. The CDR3 DNA follows: TGTGCCAGCATCCTCAGGGTGGGACCTGAAGCTTTCTTT. It yields the protein CASILRVGPEAFF.

This clonotype was recorded a few times. The genes are TRBV7-8 and TRBJ1-1, with D uncertain. Germline assignment: CDR1 SGHVS and CDR2 FQNEAQ. The CDR3 sequence is 16 residues long. The V gene lost 1 base and the J gene lost 0 bases, with 12 bases spanning the gap. The CDR3 region has the DNA TGTGCCAGCAGCTTAGGAGGCATACTCATGAACACTGAAGCTTTCTTT. Translating it yields CASSLGGILMNTEAFF.

This clonotype showed up many times. The chain couples TRBV7-8 to TRBJ2-5; 8 bases are a match to TRBD1. Germline lookup yields CDR1 SGHVS and CDR2 FQNEAQ. V dropped 5 bases and J dropped 2; count of bases not matched to a gene: 7. This CDR3 comprises 15 residues. CDR3 sequence reads: CASSAGQVLQETQYF. In DNA form, the CDR3 reads TGTGCCAGCAGCGCGGGACAGGTGCTACAAGAGACCCAGTACTTC.

This clonotype was detected only a few times. The rearrangement joins TRBV6-5 to TRBJ1-1; 7 bases are a match to TRBD1. The CDR3 runs to 16 residues. CDR1 and CDR2 (germline): MNHEY, SVGAGI. With 0 bases clipped from V and 1 base from J, the junction kept 5 bases outside the gene matches. CDR3 bases: TGTGCCAGCAGTTACTCCAGGGACAGTCAGAACACTGAAGCTTTCTTT. Its translation: CASSYSRDSQNTEAFF.

V usage is TRBV6-2 or TRBV6-3 and J usage is TRBJ1-6; 7 nucleotides agree with TRBD1. The ends lost 6 bases at V and 1 base at J; junction bases unmatched: 18. The CDR3 contains 20 residues. The germline V gene has CDR1 MNHEY and CDR2 SVGEGT. The CDR3 sequence: CASSTGGIRGGRSYNSPLHF. CDR3 DNA: TGTGCCAGCAGCACGGGCGGTATTAGAGGGGGCAGGTCCTATAATTCACCCCTCCACTTT.

V is TRBV18 and J is TRBJ2-3; 7 bases are a match to TRBD1. The CDR3 runs to 15 residues. The ends lost 6 bases at V and 2 bases at J; junction bases unmatched: 8. CDR1 is KGHSH and CDR2 is LQKENI in the germline V gene. CDR3 bases: TGTGCCAGCTCCGAGACAGGGCTTCTCACAGATACGCAGTATTTT. It is translated as CASSETGLLTDTQYF.

V and J are TRBV7-9 and TRBJ2-7; no clear D gene. Germline CDR1 and CDR2: SEHNR and FQNEAQ (reference sequence). The CDR3 contains 16 residues. Trimming pared 1 base from V and 2 bases from J, leaving 15 bases between. The CDR3 nucleotides are TGTGCCAGCAGCTTAGTTCTGGCCATTGGGGCCTACGAGCAGTACTTC. Protein sequence: CASSLVLAIGAYEQYF.

This clonotype was picked up many times. The V gene is TRBV29-1, the J gene TRBJ2-7; 7 bases are shared with TRBD1. The V gene end was trimmed by 7 bases and the J gene end by 3 bases; junction bases not matched to a gene: 6. The CDR3 runs 12 residues. Germline V gene data show CDR1 as SQVTM and CDR2 as ANQGSEA. The DNA of the CDR3 is TGCAGCGGGGGACAGAGTTACTACGAGCAGTACTTC. Its translation is CSGGQSYYEQYF.

This clonotype was detected a few times. The rearrangement links TRBV18 to TRBJ2-5, with D unresolved. Germline loops: CDR1 KGHSH, CDR2 LQKENI. The CDR3 has 15 amino acids. The V end was cut by 2 bases, the J end by 3 bases, with 13 bases between. CDR3 sequence reads: CASSPVLGWEETQYF. Written as DNA, the CDR3 is TGTGCCAGCTCACCAGTCCTGGGTTGGGAAGAGACCCAGTACTTC. Based on the CDR3 plus reference TRBV18 and TRBJ2-5, the full variable domain is NAGVMQNPRHLVRRRGQEARLRCSPMKGHSHVYWYRQLPEEGLKFMVYLQKENIIDESGMPKERFSAEFPKEGPSILRIQQVVRGDSAAYFCASSPVLGWEETQYFGPGTRLLVL.

This sequence joins TRBV27 and TRBJ1-5; the D gene is possibly TRBD1 (5 bases). Germline CDR1 and CDR2: MNHEY and SMNVEV (reference sequence). Trimming removed 4 bases from V and 6 bases from J, with 10 bases in between. This CDR3 spans 13 amino acids. CDR3 sequence reads: CASSSQGRQPQHF. The CDR3 DNA follows: TGTGCCAGCAGTTCTCAGGGCCGTCAGCCCCAGCATTTT.